Shown below are 10 T cell receptor beta chains from a single sample sequenced in a study of blood T cell repertoires in COVID-19 (dated by TCRdb to 2018 to 2021). Libraries were constructed by the immunoSEQ multiplex PCR assay. The table comes from immuneACCESS by way of TCRdb, which keeps in-frame sequences with V and J called. Part of the clones is missing from these tables; in studies checked, under half for an unresolved V gene and the rest for unknown reasons. For this sample the table gives 300,000 to 350,000 clones, of which over 75% were detected only once. The top ten hold 5% to 6% of the sample. The sequenced material came from PBMCs or T cells enriched from blood (not recorded which). The receptors originated from a man aged 25-45 years who had recovered from COVID-19.

There are a few counts of this clone. J is TRBJ1-1 and V is TRBV19; tentative D call: TRBD1 (6 bases). This CDR3 is 16 amino acids long. V gave up 7 bases and J gave up 2 bases, with 20 bases separating them. Germline V gene sequence: CDR1 LNHDA, CDR2 SQIVND (reference sequence). In DNA form, the CDR3 reads TGTGCCAGTACCACAATACAGGGTCACCTCAACACTGAAGCTTTCTTT. It specifies CASTTIQGHLNTEAFF.

This chain connects TRBV2 to TRBJ2-6, with TRBD1 as a possible D gene (6 bases). The CDR3 contains 16 residues. V lost 10 bases and J 1 base, leaving 17 bases between the germline ends. CDR1 and CDR2 (germline): SNHLY, FYNNEI. CDR3 bases: TGTGCCATCAAGCCAACCACAGGGTCTGGGGCCAACGTCCTGACTTTC. This gives the protein CAIKPTTGSGANVLTF.

The chain is built from TRBV6-5 and TRBJ2-1; D may be TRBD2 (5 bases). This CDR3 contains 15 residues. Germline CDR1 is MNHEY and CDR2 is SVGAGI. V lost 4 bases and J 0 bases, leaving 10 bases between the germline ends. The CDR3 here is CASSSGSRSYNEQFF. The DNA for the CDR3 is TGTGCCAGCAGTTCTGGGAGCCGCTCCTACAATGAGCAGTTCTTC.

The CDR3: CSASGQGDYGYTF. CDR3 nucleotides: TGCAGCGCCTCGGGACAGGGGGACTATGGCTACACCTTC. This chain uses TRBV29-1 with TRBJ1-2; 11 positions match TRBD1. The V gene's germline CDR1 is SQVTM and CDR2 ANQGSEA. CDR3 length: 13 residues. V lost 7 bases to trimming and J lost 3 bases; unmatched junction nucleotides: 4.

The gene calls are TRBV9 and TRBJ1-4, with D hard to call. Germline CDR1 and CDR2: SGDLS and YYNGEE. This CDR3 contains 13 residues. V shed 0 bases and J shed 8 bases, with 8 bases lying between them. The CDR3 DNA follows: TGTGCCAGCAGCGTAGGAGGGAAGGAAAAACTGTTTTTT. Residues: CASSVGGKEKLFF.

The J gene is TRBJ2-5, the V gene TRBV2; D is ambiguous. Per germline, CDR1 SNHLY and CDR2 FYNNEI. The CDR3 contains 13 residues. The V end was cut by 8 bases, the J end by 0 bases, with 10 bases between. The CDR3, as DNA: TGTGCCAGCTCGACATTGTACCAAGAGACCCAGTACTTC. This gives the protein CASSTLYQETQYF.

The chain joins TRBV7-2 to TRBJ2-1; D possibly corresponds to TRBD2 (5 bases). CDR1 and CDR2 from the germline V gene are SGHTA and FQGNSA. V dropped 2 bases and J dropped 2 bases, with 10 bases sitting between them. CDR3 size: 15 residues. The CDR3 nucleotides are TGTGCCAGCAGCTTATTCCCTAGCCCCTACAATGAGCAGTTCTTC. It is translated as CASSLFPSPYNEQFF.

The CDR3 loop is CASSILDSVTDTQYF. As DNA, the CDR3 is TGTGCCAGTAGTATATTGGACTCAGTCACAGATACGCAGTATTTT. This chain links TRBV19 with TRBJ2-3; D is possibly TRBD2 (5 bases). Germline lookup yields CDR1 LNHDA and CDR2 SQIVND (reference sequence). The CDR3 spans 15 residues. The V end was cut by 2 bases, the J end by 2 bases, with 11 bases between.

This chain joins TRBV21-1 and TRBJ2-7; the table gives TRBD1 as D, unverified against the DNA. TRBV21-1 has pseudogene status. The CDR3 has 16 amino acids. The CDR3, as DNA: TGTGCCAGCAGTCCGCCAGGACAGGGTATACCCTACGAGCAGTACTTC. Protein product: CASSPPGQGIPYEQYF.

The genes are TRBV7-3 and TRBJ2-4; the D gene is possibly TRBD2 (6 bases). V was clipped by 5 bases and J by 6 bases, with 11 bases between them. The V gene's germline CDR1 is SGHTA and CDR2 FQGTGA. This CDR3 has 13 amino acids. CDR3 amino acids: CASSPGARNIQYF. CDR3 DNA: TGTGCCAGCAGCCCGGGAGCGAGAAACATTCAGTACTTC.